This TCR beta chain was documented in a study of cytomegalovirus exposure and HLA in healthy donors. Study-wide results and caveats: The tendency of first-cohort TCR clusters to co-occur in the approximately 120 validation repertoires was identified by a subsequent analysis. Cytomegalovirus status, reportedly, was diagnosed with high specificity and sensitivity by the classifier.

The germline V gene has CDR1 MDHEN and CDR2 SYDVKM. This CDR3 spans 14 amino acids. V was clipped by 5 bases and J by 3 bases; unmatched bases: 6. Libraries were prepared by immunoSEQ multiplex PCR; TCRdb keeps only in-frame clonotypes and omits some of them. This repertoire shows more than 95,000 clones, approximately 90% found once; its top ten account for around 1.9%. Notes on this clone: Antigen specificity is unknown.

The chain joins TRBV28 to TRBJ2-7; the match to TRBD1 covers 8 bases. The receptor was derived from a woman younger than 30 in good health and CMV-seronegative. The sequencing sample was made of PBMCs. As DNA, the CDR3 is TGTGCCAGCAGTCCTCGGGACAGGATCTACGAGCAGTACTTC. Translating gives CASSPRDRIYEQYF.